This T cell receptor (beta chain) is from a study of metastatic and nonmetastatic thyroid tumors. TCRdb ran MiXCR on the PCR reads. Of about 5,000 clones listed, roughly a third are singletons. Ahead of thyroid surgery, no patient had received treatment of any kind. Study-level results: Versus benign nodules, malignant thyroid tumors reportedly had significantly higher TCR beta diversity, in blood and tumor.

Of note for this clone: Antigen: not known.

There are 16 residues in the CDR3. Germline CDR1 DFQATT, CDR2 SNEGSKA (reference sequence). V lost 6 bases to trimming and J lost 6 bases, with 27 bases between them. Material for sequencing was tumor tissue. This sequence was found in a male donor with papillary thyroid cancer or a benign thyroid nodule (not recorded which). Some clones in this sample may be carry-over from other donors' samples. The chain employs TRBV20-1 and TRBJ2-7; D ambiguous. The CDR3 DNA reads as TGCAGTGCCACCCCGCTTGTGGGATCAGAATTCAGCGAGCAGTACTTC. Translated, it gives CSATPLVGSEFSEQYF.